The sequence of this TCR beta chain was determined in a study of blood T cell repertoires in COVID-19. Study summary: There were acute and convalescent COVID-19 samples, and they came from the United States, Italy and Spain. Sources were T cells, B-cell-depleted T cells, or PBMCs; the material itself was cDNA or gDNA.

Germline values: CDR1 ENHRY, CDR2 SYGVKD. V was trimmed by 8 bases and J by 2 bases, leaving 18 bases between them. The CDR3 spans 15 residues. Data came from immunoSEQ multiplex PCR; TCRdb stores just in-frame clones and leaves some out. The sample yields 240,000 or so clones, 81% seen once. The receptor comes from a woman of 80 years or more with COVID-19, enrolled during active disease. V is TRBV10-3 and J is TRBJ2-5; TRBD2 might be the D (5 bases). The sequenced material came from peripheral blood. The CDR3 here is CAIGIRGPTQETQYF. CDR3 coding DNA: TGTGCCATCGGAATCCGGGGTCCAACACAAGAGACCCAGTACTTC.